The entry below gives a single T cell receptor beta chain sequence along with its context. The antigen remains unidentified. The entry originates in a study of vaccination and CD4 T cells after COVID-19. There are 11 residues in the CDR3. Trimming stripped 4 bases from V and 8 bases from J, with 6 bases between. Germline loops: CDR1 KGHDR, CDR2 SFDVKD. The treatment: approximately 9-day PBMC culture with coronavirus spike peptide pools or control peptides (ViraFEST assay). CD4+ T cells of the unexposed donor were collected before the COVID-19 pandemic (2011-2018). The Oncomine TCR Beta short-read assay sequenced DNA from cultured CD4+ T cells. Genomic DNA was taken out of cultured CD4+ T cells by extraction. From the PCR reads, TCRdb called clonotypes with MiXCR, one entry per CDR3 protein. In the table there are about 10,000 distinct CDR3 sequences, 25% to 35% of which are singletons.

The receptor was isolated from a human donor in good health. This chain links TRBV24-1 with TRBJ2-3; D is undetermined. The sequenced sample consisted of CD4+ T cells from blood, cultured in vitro. CDR3 residues: CATSDLGTQYF. In DNA form, the CDR3 reads TGTGCCACCAGTGACCTAGGTACGCAGTATTTT.